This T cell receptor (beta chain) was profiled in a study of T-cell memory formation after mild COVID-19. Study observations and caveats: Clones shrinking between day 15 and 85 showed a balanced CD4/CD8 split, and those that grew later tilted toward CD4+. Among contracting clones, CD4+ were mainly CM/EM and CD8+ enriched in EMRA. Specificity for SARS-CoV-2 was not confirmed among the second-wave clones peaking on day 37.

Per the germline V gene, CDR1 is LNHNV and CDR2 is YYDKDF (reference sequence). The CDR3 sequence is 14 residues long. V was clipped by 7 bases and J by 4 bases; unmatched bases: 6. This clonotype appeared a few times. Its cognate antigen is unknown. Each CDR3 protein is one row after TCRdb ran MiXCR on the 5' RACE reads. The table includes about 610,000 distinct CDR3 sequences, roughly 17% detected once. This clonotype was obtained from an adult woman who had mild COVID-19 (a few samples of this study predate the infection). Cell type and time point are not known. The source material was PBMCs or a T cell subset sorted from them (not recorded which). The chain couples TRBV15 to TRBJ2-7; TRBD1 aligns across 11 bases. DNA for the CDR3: TGTGCCACCACCCCGGACAGGGGGCCTTACGAGCAGTACTTC. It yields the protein CATTPDRGPYEQYF.